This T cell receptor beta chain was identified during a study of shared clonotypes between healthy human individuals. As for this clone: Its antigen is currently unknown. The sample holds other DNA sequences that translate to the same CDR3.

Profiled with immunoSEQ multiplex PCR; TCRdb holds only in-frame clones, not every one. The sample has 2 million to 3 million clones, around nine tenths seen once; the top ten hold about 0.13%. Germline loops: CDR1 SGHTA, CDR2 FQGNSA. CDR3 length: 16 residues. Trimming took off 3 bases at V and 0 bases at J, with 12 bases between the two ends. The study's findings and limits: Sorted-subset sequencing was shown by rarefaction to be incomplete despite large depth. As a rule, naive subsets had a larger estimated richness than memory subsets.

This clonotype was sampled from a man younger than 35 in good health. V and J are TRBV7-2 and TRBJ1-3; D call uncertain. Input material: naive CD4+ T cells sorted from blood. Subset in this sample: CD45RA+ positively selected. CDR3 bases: TGTGCCAGCAGCTTGGGATCGGGTTTCTCTGGAAACACCATATATTTT. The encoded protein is CASSLGSGFSGNTIYF.